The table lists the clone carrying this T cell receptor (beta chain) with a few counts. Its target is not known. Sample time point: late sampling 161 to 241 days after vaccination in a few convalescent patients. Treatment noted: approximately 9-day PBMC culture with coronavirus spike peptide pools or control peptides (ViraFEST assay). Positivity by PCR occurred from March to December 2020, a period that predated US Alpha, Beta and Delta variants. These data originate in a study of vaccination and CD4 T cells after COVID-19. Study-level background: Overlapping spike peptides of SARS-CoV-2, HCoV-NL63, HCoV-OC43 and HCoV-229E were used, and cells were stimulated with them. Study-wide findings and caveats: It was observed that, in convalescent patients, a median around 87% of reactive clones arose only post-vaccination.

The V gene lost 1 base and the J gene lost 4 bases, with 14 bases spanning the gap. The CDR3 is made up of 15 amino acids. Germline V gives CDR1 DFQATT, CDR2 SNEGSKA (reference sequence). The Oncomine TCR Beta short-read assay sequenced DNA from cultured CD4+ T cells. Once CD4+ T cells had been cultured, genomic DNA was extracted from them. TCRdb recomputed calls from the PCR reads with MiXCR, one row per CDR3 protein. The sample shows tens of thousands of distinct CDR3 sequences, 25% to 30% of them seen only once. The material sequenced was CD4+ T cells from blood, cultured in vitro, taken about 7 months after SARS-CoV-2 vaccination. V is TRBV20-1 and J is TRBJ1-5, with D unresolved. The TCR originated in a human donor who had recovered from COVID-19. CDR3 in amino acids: CSARASRGLNQPQHF. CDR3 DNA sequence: TGCAGTGCTAGAGCTTCGCGAGGTTTAAATCAGCCCCAGCATTTT.